Listed below are T cell receptor beta chains from one sample, sequenced in a study of metastatic and nonmetastatic thyroid tumors. MiXCR was used by TCRdb to re-call the PCR reads. The sample records roughly 71,000 clones, less than 20% being singletons. Sequenced sample: blood. The receptors shown here come from a female donor with papillary thyroid cancer or a benign thyroid nodule (not recorded which). Some clones in this sample may be carry-over from other donors' samples. CDR3s include the opening cysteine and the closing phenylalanine or tryptophan. Each record gives: J gene, V gene, clone size, D gene, CDR3 DNA, CDR3 protein. D genes are given only for firm matches. Only part of the rows carry a size: once, few, many, or a class if the clone is expanded.

>TRBJ2-2|TRBV5-1|many|.
TGCGCCAGCAGCTTGTGGCCAGAGGGGACCGGGGAGCTGTTTTTT
CASSLWPEGTGELFF
>TRBJ1-2|TRBV10-2|many|.
TGCGCCAGCAACCGACGGTCGGAGGATGGCTACACCTTC
CASNRRSEDGYTF
>TRBJ2-4|TRBV14|few|TRBD2
TGTGCCAGCAGCCAAGACCTGACTAGCGGGGTGGGGGCCAAAAACATTCAGTACTTC
CASSQDLTSGVGAKNIQYF
>TRBJ2-1|TRBV3-1|many|.
TGTGCCAGCAGCCCGAAAAAGGAGGGCCCTTCCTACAATGAGCAGTTCTTC
CASSPKKEGPSYNEQFF
>TRBJ2-1|TRBV18|many|.
TGTGCCAGCTCACCCTTTATGAGGGGACGTTACAATGAGCAGTTCTTC
CASSPFMRGRYNEQFF
>TRBJ2-2|TRBV5-1|many|TRBD2
TGCGCCAGCAGCGACACTAGCGGGAACGGGGAGCTGTTTTTT
CASSDTSGNGELFF
>TRBJ2-7|TRBV7-6|.|.
TGTGCCAGCCGAGTGGGAGAGGGGGACCGAAGGGAGTGGAGCGAGCAGTACTTC
CASRVGEGDRREWSEQYF
>TRBJ2-3|TRBV30|many|.
TGTGCCTTCGGGCGAAAGGGGCTCTACACAGATACGCAGTATTTT
CAFGRKGLYTDTQYF
>TRBJ2-3|TRBV27|many|.
TGTGCCAGCAGTTTACCGGGACCCGGCACAGATACGCAGTATTTT
CASSLPGPGTDTQYF
>TRBJ1-3|TRBV19|many|.
TGTGCCAGTAGTAAGGCTCACTCTGGAAACACCATATATTTT
CASSKAHSGNTIYF
>TRBJ1-3|TRBV14|many|TRBD1
TGTGCCAGCAGCCCGACAGGGACTGGAAACACCATATATTTT
CASSPTGTGNTIYF
>TRBJ2-1|TRBV5-4|.|.
TGTGCCAGCAGCTTGTGGACGTTGGCGGGTGAGCAGTTCTTC
CASSLWTLAGEQFF
>TRBJ2-3|TRBV28|many|.
TGTGCCAGCAGTTTATTCCGGGCAGAAAGCACAGATACGCAGTATTTT
CASSLFRAESTDTQYF
>TRBJ1-3|TRBV5-1|many|.
TGCGCCAGCAGCTTGGATAGCTCTGGAAACACCATATATTTT
CASSLDSSGNTIYF
>TRBJ1-5|TRBV6-1|many|.
TGTGCCAGCAGTGAAATGACAACCATGAGTCAGCCCCAGCATTTT
CASSEMTTMSQPQHF
>TRBJ2-3|TRBV11-3|many|TRBD2
TGTGCCAGCAGCACCCGGACTAGCGGGATGGGGACAGATACGCAGTATTTT
CASSTRTSGMGTDTQYF
>TRBJ1-6|TRBV11-2|.|.
TGTGCCAGCAGCTTAGAGGCGGGGGGCTGGTCACCCCTCCACTTT
CASSLEAGGWSPLHF
>TRBJ1-3|TRBV28|.|.
TGTGCCAGCAGTTTCGGGACCGCTGGAAACACCATATATTTT
CASSFGTAGNTIYF
>TRBJ2-6|TRBV9|many|.
TGTGCCAGCAGCCCCCGAATAGGGGTAGACACTGGGGCCAACGTCCTGACTTTC
CASSPRIGVDTGANVLTF
>TRBJ1-5|TRBV19|many|.
TGTGCCAGTCAGTATGGAAATCAGCCCCAGCATTTT
CASQYGNQPQHF
>TRBJ2-1|TRBV5-1|once|TRBD2
TGCGCCAGCAGCTTGGGGTCTAGCGGGAATGAGCAGTTCTTC
CASSLGSSGNEQFF
>TRBJ2-1|TRBV7-9|few|.
TGTGCCAGCAGCTTAGGCGGGATAGGCGATGAGCAGTTCTTC
CASSLGGIGDEQFF
>TRBJ2-7|TRBV11-3|.|.
TGTGCCAGCAGCTTAGTGGCGGAGATCTCCTACGAGCAGTACTTC
CASSLVAEISYEQYF
>TRBJ2-7|TRBV15|.|.
TGTGCCACCAGCAGAGAGGGGGGAGGTCGAGTGTACTTC
CATSREGGGRVYF
>TRBJ2-5|TRBV30|many|.
TGTGCCTGGTCCTCAGGCCGTGGCAGCCAAGAGACCCAGTACTTC
CAWSSGRGSQETQYF